These 30 T cell receptor beta chains were sequenced from one sample in a study of T-cell memory formation after mild COVID-19. TCRdb re-called the 5' RACE reads with MiXCR, one entry per CDR3 protein. The data hold roughly 350,000 distinct CDR3 sequences, with around 13% observed a single time. The sequencing sample was made of PBMCs or a T cell subset sorted from them (not recorded which). The receptors originated from a man in his late teens or twenties who had mild COVID-19 (a few samples of this study predate the infection). Cell type and time point are not known.

The chain uses TRBV4-1 and TRBJ2-4; either TRBD1 or TRBD2 may fit D (7 bases each). Germline V gene sequence: CDR1 MGHRA, CDR2 YSYEKL. The CDR3 covers 15 residues. Trimming left V 4 bases short and J 7 bases short, with 17 bases between. This chain's CDR3 is CASSLQTGRENIQYF. The CDR3 bases are TGCGCCAGCAGCCTCCAGACAGGGAGGGAGAACATTCAGTACTTC.

This clonotype was observed at least ten times. V and J are TRBV5-1 and TRBJ2-1, with D possibly called TRBD1 or TRBD2 (5 bases each). The V and J ends lost 0 bases and 5 bases respectively, with 9 bases between them. The CDR3 runs to 14 residues. Germline-derived CDR1 and CDR2 are SGHRS and YFSETQ. CDR3 DNA: TGCGCCAGCAGCTTGGGGGACCTCCACAATGAGCAGTTCTTC. It codes for CASSLGDLHNEQFF.

A few counts support this clonotype. The rearrangement links TRBV6-2 or TRBV6-3 to TRBJ1-1, with 10 bases lining up with TRBD1. CDR1 and CDR2 (germline): MNHEY, SVGEGT. CDR3 length equals 14 residues. Trimming removed 6 bases from V and 5 bases from J; junction bases left unmatched: 6. CDR3: CASRFLDRGTEAFF. The CDR3 DNA reads TGTGCCAGCAGATTCCTGGACAGGGGGACTGAAGCTTTCTTT.

The chain carries TRBV18 and TRBJ2-5; 7 bases line up with TRBD1. This CDR3 region has 17 residues. CDR1 and CDR2 (germline): KGHSH, LQKENI. Trimming at V came to 3 bases and at J to 0 bases, leaving 10 bases not matched to a gene. The CDR3 protein is CASSPPGTAMYQETQYF. In DNA, the CDR3 is TGTGCCAGCTCACCCCCGGGGACAGCCATGTACCAAGAGACCCAGTACTTC.

This clonotype was counted only a few times. The chain links TRBV7-9 to TRBJ2-3, with 9 bases lining up with TRBD2. This CDR3 contains 17 residues. The V and J ends lost 2 bases and 2 bases, in that order; junction bases with no gene match: 8. The germline gives CDR1 SEHNR, CDR2 FQNEAQ (reference sequence). Here the CDR3 reads CASSLSGAGGLTDTQYF. The CDR3 DNA reads TGTGCCAGCAGCTTATCGGGAGCGGGGGGCCTCACAGATACGCAGTATTTT.

The sample holds many counts of this clonotype. The chain couples TRBV5-1 to TRBJ1-6; unclear D gene. The CDR3 has 16 amino acids. Trimming took 6 bases from V and 14 from J, leaving 27 bases between them. Looked up from germline, CDR1 is SGHRS and CDR2 is YFSETQ. For the CDR3, the DNA is TGCGCCAGCACCGACCTTATGGACGGAGGATTAGTTTCCCTCCACTTT. Protein sequence: CASTDLMDGGLVSLHF.

This clonotype was seen more than once but under ten times. The chain has TRBV7-8 and TRBJ2-7, with D perhaps matching TRBD1 (6 bases). The ends were cut back, 7 bases at V and 3 bases at J, with 19 bases in the middle. The CDR3 consists of 15 residues. From germline, CDR1 is SGHVS and CDR2 FQNEAQ. The CDR3 loop is CASTPGHFGGYEQYV. In DNA form, the CDR3 reads TGTGCCAGCACCCCGGGACACTTCGGTGGCTACGAGCAGTACGTC.

This clonotype was seen at least ten times. The rearrangement uses TRBV4-2 and TRBJ2-1; the match to TRBD2 covers 10 bases. The germline V gene has CDR1 LGHNA and CDR2 YNFKEQ. CDR3 size: 18 residues. Unmatched junction bases numbered 13, after V lost 4 bases and J lost 4 bases. CDR3 in amino acids: CASSRTLQAGGGYNEQFF. Here the CDR3 DNA reads TGTGCCAGCAGCCGCACGTTACAAGCGGGGGGGGGATACAATGAGCAGTTCTTC.

V is TRBV20-1 and J is TRBJ2-7; 9 nucleotides agree with TRBD2. The trim removed 3 bases at V and 4 bases at J, leaving 7 bases unmatched. CDR1 DFQATT and CDR2 SNEGSKA come from the germline V gene (reference sequence). The CDR3 runs 14 residues. CDR3 DNA: TGCAGTGCTAGCAGACTAGCGGAATCTTACGAGCAGTACTTC. This translates into CSASRLAESYEQYF.

The sample holds a few counts of this clonotype. V is TRBV6-5 and J is TRBJ1-1; a possible D gene is TRBD1 (5 bases). This CDR3 comprises 11 residues. CDR1 is MNHEY and CDR2 is SVGAGI in the germline V gene. Trimming removed 7 bases at V and 8 bases at J, with 11 bases between. The CDR3 bases are TGTGCCAGCAATAGGGGAGCCGAAGCTTTCTTT. Protein product: CASNRGAEAFF.

The chain couples TRBV25-1 to TRBJ1-1; 10 positions agree with TRBD1. Germline V gene sequence: CDR1 MGHDK, CDR2 SYGVNS. This CDR3 has 15 residues. J gave up 3 bases and V 4 bases, and 5 bases lay outside the gene matches. In nucleotides, the CDR3 is TGTGCCAGCAGTGCTCCCGGGACAGGGGACACTGAAGCTTTCTTT. Protein sequence: CASSAPGTGDTEAFF.

This chain links TRBV6-6 with TRBJ2-3, with 7 nucleotides matching TRBD2. The CDR3 has 15 residues. The junction had 13 bases not matched to a gene; V was cut back by 8 bases and J by 5 bases. Germline-derived CDR1 and CDR2 are MNHNY and SVGAGI (reference sequence). The CDR3: CASEPQRGLGDTQYF. The CDR3 DNA follows: TGTGCCAGCGAACCCCAGCGGGGCCTTGGAGATACGCAGTATTTT.

This clonotype has at least ten counts. The chain links TRBV6-2 or TRBV6-3 to TRBJ2-3; 10 nucleotides align to TRBD1. V gave up 10 bases and J gave up 3 bases; unmatched junction bases: 7. The CDR3 is 14 amino acids. Germline V gene data show CDR1 as MNHEY and CDR2 as SVGEGT. The CDR3, as DNA: TGTGCCACCACGACAGGGGGCATGACAGATACGCAGTATTTT. This gives the protein CATTTGGMTDTQYF.

A few counts support this clonotype. This chain uses TRBV7-2 with TRBJ2-1, with 10 bases lining up with TRBD1. The germline V gene has CDR1 SGHTA and CDR2 FQGNSA. The V and J ends lost 5 bases and 14 bases, in that order; junction bases with no gene match: 3. This CDR3 is built from 11 residues. CDR3 loop: CASSQTGGEFF. The CDR3 DNA reads TGTGCCAGCAGCCAGACAGGGGGCGAGTTCTTC.

The V gene is TRBV5-1, the J gene TRBJ1-6; D unclear. This CDR3 region has 17 residues. Trimming shortened V by 0 bases and J by 0 bases, and 10 bases separated the two germline ends. CDR1 SGHRS and CDR2 YFSETQ come from the germline V gene. The CDR3 bases are TGCGCCAGCAGCTTGGGCGGCCCGAGCTCCTATAATTCACCCCTCCACTTT. Translating it yields CASSLGGPSSYNSPLHF.

In its sample, this clonotype was seen a few times. This chain uses TRBV18 with TRBJ1-1; D ambiguous. The V and J ends lost 2 bases and 6 bases respectively, with 4 bases between them. The CDR3 runs to 11 residues. CDR1 and CDR2 from the germline V gene are KGHSH and LQKENI. CDR3 in DNA: TGTGCCAGCTCACCAGGTTCTGAAGCTTTCTTT. Its protein product is CASSPGSEAFF.

This clonotype was counted between two and nine times. The chain combines TRBV5-4 with TRBJ2-3, with D tentatively TRBD2 (5 bases). The V gene lost 4 bases and the J gene lost 4 bases, with 13 bases spanning the gap. The CDR3 loop spans 14 amino acids. CDR1 is SGHNT and CDR2 is YYREEE in the germline V gene (reference sequence). This CDR3 reads CASSLRTVADTQYF. As DNA, the CDR3 is TGTGCCAGCAGCCTACGGACTGTCGCAGATACGCAGTATTTT.

This clonotype was observed a few times. The CDR3 reads CASSSSVAHNEKLFF. In DNA form, the CDR3 reads TGCGCCAGCAGCTCTTCTGTGGCTCATAATGAAAAACTGTTTTTT. The chain links TRBV5-1 to TRBJ1-4; no definite D call. Trimming took off 3 bases at V and 4 bases at J, with 13 bases between the two ends. In germline, CDR1 is SGHRS, CDR2 YFSETQ. The CDR3 is 15 amino acids. The entire variable domain, with the rest obtained from reference TRBV5-1 and TRBJ1-4, is as follows: KAGVTQTPRYLIKTRGQQVTLSCSPISGHRSVSWYQQTPGQGLQFLFEYFSETQRNKGNFPGRFSGRQFSNSRSEMNVSTLELGDSALYLCASSSSVAHNEKLFFGSGTQLSVL.

This clonotype was observed a few times. The chain employs TRBV6-5 and TRBJ2-6; D is unclear. V shed 0 bases and J shed 0 bases, with 9 bases lying between them. The CDR3 spans 17 residues. CDR1 and CDR2 (germline): MNHEY, SVGAGI. The CDR3: CASSYSGRISGANVLTF. CDR3 coding DNA: TGTGCCAGCAGTTACTCGGGCCGAATCTCTGGGGCCAACGTCCTGACTTTC.

V gene TRBV9 combines with J gene TRBJ2-5; a weak D match, TRBD1 (5 bases). The germline gives CDR1 SGDLS, CDR2 YYNGEE. Trimming stripped 4 bases from V and 3 bases from J, with 13 bases between. The length of the CDR3 is 14 residues. The CDR3 sequence is CASSPWEGEETQYF. As DNA, the CDR3 is TGTGCCAGCAGCCCGTGGGAAGGGGAAGAGACCCAGTACTTC. The variable domain in full, completed from reference TRBV9 and TRBJ2-5, reads DSGVTQTPKHLITATGQRVTLRCSPRSGDLSVYWYQQSLDQGLQFLIQYYNGEERAKGNILERFSAQQFPDLHSELNLSSLELGDSALYFCASSPWEGEETQYFGPGTRLLVL.

V and J are TRBV12-3 or TRBV12-4 and TRBJ1-6; 9 bases are a match to TRBD1. This CDR3 region has 16 residues. With V trimmed by 3 bases and J by 5 bases, 5 bases remained unmatched. CDR3 nucleotides: TGTGCCAGCAGTTTCGGGGACAGGGCTAATAATTCACCCCTCCACTTT. Encoded protein: CASSFGDRANNSPLHF.

The chain joins TRBV24-1 to TRBJ2-3; maybe TRBD1 (7 bases). Trimming took 4 bases from V and 6 from J, leaving 16 bases between them. Germline values: CDR1 KGHDR, CDR2 SFDVKD. The CDR3 runs 15 residues. This CDR3 reads CATSDPRQGGDTQYF. DNA for the CDR3: TGTGCCACCAGTGACCCCCGACAGGGAGGCGATACGCAGTATTTT.

The chain recombines TRBV6-5 with TRBJ2-3; 7 nucleotides match TRBD1. The CDR3 length is 15 residues. Germline CDR1 and CDR2: MNHEY and SVGAGI. V lost 6 bases to trimming and J lost 5 bases; unmatched junction nucleotides: 11. CDR3 residues: CASSYTGVNKDTQYF. The CDR3 coding sequence is TGTGCCAGCAGCTACACAGGGGTGAACAAAGATACGCAGTATTTT.

This clonotype was recorded a few times. The V gene is TRBV4-2, the J gene TRBJ1-2; D unresolved. CDR1 is LGHNA and CDR2 is YNFKEQ in the germline V gene. CDR3 length: 17 residues. Trimming removed 4 bases from V and 1 base from J, with 19 bases in between. CDR3 protein: CASSLPHEAGDNYGYTF. CDR3 nucleotide sequence: TGTGCCAGCAGCCTTCCACACGAGGCCGGGGATAACTATGGCTACACCTTC.

This sequence joins TRBV27 and TRBJ1-1; D unclear. From germline, CDR1 is MNHEY and CDR2 SMNVEV (reference sequence). The ends were cut back, 2 bases at V and 8 bases at J, with 9 bases in the middle. This CDR3 comprises 12 residues. CDR3: CASSLTRGEAFF. CDR3 sequence (DNA): TGTGCCAGCAGTTTAACTCGGGGAGAAGCTTTCTTT.

The rearrangement uses TRBV28 and TRBJ2-7; TRBD1 aligns across 8 bases. This CDR3 is 13 amino acids long. The J segment lost 4 bases and the V segment lost 6 bases, leaving 5 bases of the junction unmatched. CDR1 is MDHEN, CDR2 SYDVKM, per germline. The CDR3 nucleotides read TGTGCCAGCAGGCCGGGACAGGCTTACGAGCAGTACTTC. Translated, it gives CASRPGQAYEQYF.

This chain uses TRBV11-2 with TRBJ2-7, with TRBD1 matching over 9 bases. Germline CDR1 is SGHAT and CDR2 is FQNNGV. This CDR3 region has 15 residues. The trim removed 4 bases at V and 5 bases at J, leaving 9 bases unmatched. For the CDR3, the DNA is TGTGCCAGCAGCTCCGCGGACAGGGGTGCCCACGAGCAGTACTTC. This encodes CASSSADRGAHEQYF. Full variable domain (remainder filled in from reference TRBV11-2 and TRBJ2-7): EAGVAQSPRYKIIEKRQSVAFWCNPISGHATLYWYQQILGQGPKLLIQFQNNGVVDDSQLPKDRFSAERLKGVDSTLKIQPAKLEDSAVYLCASSSADRGAHEQYFGPGTRLTVT.

The rearrangement links TRBV7-9 to TRBJ1-2; 10 bases align to TRBD1. V shed 1 base and J 6 bases; nucleotides not matched to a gene: 14. This CDR3 region has 18 residues. The germline V gene encodes CDR1 SEHNR and CDR2 FQNEAQ (reference sequence). CDR3 DNA: TGTGCCAGCAGCTTAGGCCGGCGGACAGGGGGTCGGGTCGATGGCTACACCTTC. This sequence encodes CASSLGRRTGGRVDGYTF.

CDR3 in amino acids: CASTSRDRVRAFF. DNA for the CDR3: TGTGCCAGCACCAGCCGGGACAGGGTGAGGGCTTTCTTT. This rearrangement joins TRBV2 to TRBJ1-1, with TRBD1 matching over 9 bases. With V trimmed by 7 bases and J by 11 bases, 11 bases remained unmatched. This CDR3 region has 13 residues. Germline-derived CDR1 and CDR2 are SNHLY and FYNNEI.

Only a few counts were recorded for this clonotype. The chain joins TRBV6-2 or TRBV6-3 to TRBJ1-6; 7 bases are shared with TRBD1. The CDR3 covers 15 residues. Losses at the gene ends were 7 bases for V and 6 bases for J; bases not matched to a gene: 9. CDR1 MNHEY and CDR2 SVGEGT come from the germline V gene. The CDR3 DNA reads TGTGCCAGCACCTCGGGACAGATAGCTAATTCACCCCTCCACTTT. This translates into CASTSGQIANSPLHF.